This T cell receptor beta chain comes out of a study of Ad26.COV2.S vaccination and SARS-CoV-2 variants. Study results and caveats: Spike-specific TCR breadth was greater after Ad26.COV2.S than placebo.

Trimming removed 8 bases from V and 5 bases from J, with 12 bases in between. The CDR3 runs to 12 residues. Germline-derived CDR1 and CDR2 are MDHEN and SYDVKM. Points on this clone: The target antigen is unknown.

The repertoire was sequenced with immunoSEQ multiplex PCR; TCRdb's copy has only in-frame clones and lacks some. Of more than 150,000 clones in the sample, around 88% were seen once. The receptor comes from a human donor who had recovered from COVID-19. The genes are TRBV28 and TRBJ1-2; D call uncertain. Sequences were derived from peripheral blood, sampled after recovery from COVID-19. CDR3 DNA sequence: TGTGCCAGCGAGGACTTAACTTATGGCTACACCTTC. It encodes CASEDLTYGYTF.